This T cell receptor (beta chain) was profiled in a study of PD-L1 blockade in urothelial cancer. Across the study: Prior chemotherapy in patients spanned 0 to 3 regimens.

V lost 3 bases, J lost 3 bases, and 4 bases stayed unmatched. The CDR3 is 17 residues long. The germline V gene has CDR1 KGHSH and CDR2 LQKENI. Each PCR received spiked synthetic TCR analog templates. Here immunoSEQ multiplex PCR was the method, and the copy in TCRdb shows in-frame clones only, minus some. The table shows about 40,000 clones, with approximately 86% occurring only once. This clone was detected once. Other DNA sequences of this sample code for an identical CDR3. The time point here: peripheral blood 6 weeks after treatment start. This TCR derives from a man in his 60s with urothelial cancer. Sequencing used PBMCs, obtained around atezolizumab (anti-PD-L1) treatment. The V and J genes are TRBV18 and TRBJ2-3; 15 bases match TRBD2. The CDR3 DNA is TGTGCCAGCTCACCCCCCGGGACTAGCGGGAGGACAGATACGCAGTATTTT. It encodes CASSPPGTSGRTDTQYF.